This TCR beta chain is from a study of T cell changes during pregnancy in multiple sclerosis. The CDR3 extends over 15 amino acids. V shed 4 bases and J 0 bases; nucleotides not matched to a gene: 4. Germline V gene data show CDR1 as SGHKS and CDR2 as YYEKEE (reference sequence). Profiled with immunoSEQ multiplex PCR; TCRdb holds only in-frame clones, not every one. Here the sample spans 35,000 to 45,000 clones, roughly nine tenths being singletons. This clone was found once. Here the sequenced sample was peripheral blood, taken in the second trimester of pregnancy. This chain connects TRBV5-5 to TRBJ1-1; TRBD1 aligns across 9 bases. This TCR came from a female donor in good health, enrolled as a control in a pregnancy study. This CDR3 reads CASSPRTGVNTEAFF. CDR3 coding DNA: TGTGCCAGCAGCCCACGGACAGGGGTGAACACTGAAGCTTTCTTT.